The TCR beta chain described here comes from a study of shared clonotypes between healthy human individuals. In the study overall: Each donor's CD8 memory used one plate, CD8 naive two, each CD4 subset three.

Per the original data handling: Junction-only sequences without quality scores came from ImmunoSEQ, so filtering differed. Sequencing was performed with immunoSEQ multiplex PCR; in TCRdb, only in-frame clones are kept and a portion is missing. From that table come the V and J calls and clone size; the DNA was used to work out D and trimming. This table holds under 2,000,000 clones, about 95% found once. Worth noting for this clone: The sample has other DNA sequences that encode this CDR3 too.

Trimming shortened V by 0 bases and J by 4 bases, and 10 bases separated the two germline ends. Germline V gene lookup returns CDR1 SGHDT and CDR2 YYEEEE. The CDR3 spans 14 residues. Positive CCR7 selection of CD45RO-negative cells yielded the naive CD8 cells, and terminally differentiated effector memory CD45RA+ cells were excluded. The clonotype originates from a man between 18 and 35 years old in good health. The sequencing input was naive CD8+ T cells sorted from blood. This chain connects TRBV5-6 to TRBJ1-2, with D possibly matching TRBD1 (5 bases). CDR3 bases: TGTGCCAGCAGCTTGGAGACCGGGGCCTATGGCTACACCTTC. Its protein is CASSLETGAYGYTF.